This section outlines one T cell receptor (beta chain) sequence together with its context. Antigen: not known. Between the trimmed V and J ends, which lost 2 bases and 0 bases, there was a span of 10 bases. Per germline, CDR1 SEHNR and CDR2 FQNEAQ (reference sequence). CDR3 size: 15 residues. This sample is part of a study of cytomegalovirus exposure and HLA in healthy donors. Study-wide background: Early on, a data release was issued that held tens of millions of unique TCRs from HLA-typed donors.

Broader study findings: Being productive about 87% or about 30% of the time was typical of most TCR beta V segments in an earlier analysis. A few V segments could not be told apart, such as TRBV6-2 and TRBV6-3, and were left out.

It was with 60 Vbeta and 13 Jbeta primers that the PCR ran. The data were produced by immunoSEQ multiplex PCR, yet TCRdb's version contains in-frame clones alone and is incomplete. This table holds around 100,000 clones, 55% to 80% found once. The TCR originated in a woman between 25 and 40 years old in good health and CMV-seronegative. The chain links TRBV7-9 to TRBJ1-1, with D possibly TRBD1 on 6 matching bases. The sequencing sample was made of PBMCs. This CDR3 is CASSLSTGMNTEAFF. The CDR3 coding sequence is TGTGCCAGCAGCTTAAGTACAGGGATGAACACTGAAGCTTTCTTT.